The sequence of this TCR beta chain was determined in a study of blood T cells in healthy people across ages. V lost 5 bases and J lost 0, with 13 bases in between. The CDR3 totals 14 residues. The germline gives CDR1 DFQATT, CDR2 SNEGSKA (reference sequence). Primed by a sample-barcoded 5' primer and a J-beta primer mix, a second PCR proceeded for about 7 to 12 cycles. The template-switch adaptor, which had 12 random nucleotides, put a tag on each cDNA molecule. TCRdb processed the 5' RACE reads anew with MiXCR; each CDR3 protein has one entry. Here the sample spans 700,000 to 850,000 distinct CDR3 sequences, around 36% being singletons. Healthy Caucasian individuals from Russia aged about 6 to 100 were enrolled as donors.

This chain connects TRBV20-1 to TRBJ2-5; D perhaps matches TRBD1 (6 bases). This TCR was sampled from a young man in good health. The specimen was blood. Here the CDR3 reads CSARRAGDQETQYF. Written as DNA, the CDR3 is TGCAGTGCTCGACGGGCAGGGGACCAAGAGACCCAGTACTTC.